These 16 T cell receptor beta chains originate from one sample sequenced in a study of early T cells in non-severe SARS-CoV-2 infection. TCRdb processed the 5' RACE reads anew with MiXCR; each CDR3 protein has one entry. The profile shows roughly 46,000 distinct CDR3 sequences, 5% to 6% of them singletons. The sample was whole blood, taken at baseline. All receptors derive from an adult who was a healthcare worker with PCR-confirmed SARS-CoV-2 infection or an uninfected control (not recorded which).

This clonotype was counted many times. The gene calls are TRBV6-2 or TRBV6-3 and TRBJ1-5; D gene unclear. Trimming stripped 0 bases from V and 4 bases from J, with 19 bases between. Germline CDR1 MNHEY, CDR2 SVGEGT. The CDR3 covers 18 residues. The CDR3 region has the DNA TGTGCCAGCAGTTACTCAGGGCGATTATCCCCCGAAAATCAGCCCCAGCATTTT. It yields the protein CASSYSGRLSPENQPQHF.

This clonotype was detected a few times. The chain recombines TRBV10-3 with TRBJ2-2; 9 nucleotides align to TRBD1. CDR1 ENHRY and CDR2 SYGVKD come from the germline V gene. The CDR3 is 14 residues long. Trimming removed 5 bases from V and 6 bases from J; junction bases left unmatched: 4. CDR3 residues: CAISWDREAGELFF. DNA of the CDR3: TGTGCCATCAGTTGGGACAGGGAGGCCGGGGAGCTGTTTTTT.

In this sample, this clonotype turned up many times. As DNA, the CDR3 is TGTGCCAGCAGCGGACAGAACTATGGCTACACCTTC. It encodes CASSGQNYGYTF. The chain recombines TRBV6-1 with TRBJ1-2; possibly TRBD1 for D (6 bases). Per germline, CDR1 MNHNS and CDR2 SASEGT. CDR3 length: 12 residues. V was shortened by 6 bases and J by 2 bases, with 7 bases between the two germline ends.

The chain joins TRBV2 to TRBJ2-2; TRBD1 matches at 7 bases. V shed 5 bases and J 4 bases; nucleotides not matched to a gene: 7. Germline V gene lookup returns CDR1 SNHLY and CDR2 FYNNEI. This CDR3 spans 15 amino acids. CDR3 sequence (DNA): TGTGCCAGCAGTCCGACAGGGCAAACCACCGGGGAGCTGTTTTTT. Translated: CASSPTGQTTGELFF. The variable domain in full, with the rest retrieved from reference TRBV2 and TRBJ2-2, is EPEVTQTPSHQVTQMGQEVILRCVPISNHLYFYWYRQILGQKVEFLVSFYNNEISEKSEIFDDQFSVERPDGSNFTLKIRSTKLEDSAMYFCASSPTGQTTGELFFGEGSRLTVL.

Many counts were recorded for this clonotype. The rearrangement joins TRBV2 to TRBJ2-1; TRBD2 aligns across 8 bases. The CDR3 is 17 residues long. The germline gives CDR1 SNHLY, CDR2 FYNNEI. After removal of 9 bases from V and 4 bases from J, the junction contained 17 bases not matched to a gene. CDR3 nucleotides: TGTGCCAGTCACGACAGGACCGGGACTAGGTTGTACAATGAGCAGTTCTTC. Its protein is CASHDRTGTRLYNEQFF.

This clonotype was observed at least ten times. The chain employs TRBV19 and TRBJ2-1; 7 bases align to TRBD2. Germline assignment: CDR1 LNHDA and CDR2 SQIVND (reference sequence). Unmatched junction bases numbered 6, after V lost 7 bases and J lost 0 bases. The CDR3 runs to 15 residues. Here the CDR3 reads CASTTSDLSYNEQFF. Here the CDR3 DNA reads TGTGCCAGTACCACTAGCGACCTCTCCTACAATGAGCAGTTCTTC.

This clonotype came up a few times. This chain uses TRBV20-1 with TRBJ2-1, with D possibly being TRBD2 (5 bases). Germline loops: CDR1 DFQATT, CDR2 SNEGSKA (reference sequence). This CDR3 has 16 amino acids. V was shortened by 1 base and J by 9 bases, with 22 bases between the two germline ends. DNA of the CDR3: TGCAGTGCTAGAGGTCTCTTTTTTGGAACCCGGGGTGAGCAGTTCTTC. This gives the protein CSARGLFFGTRGEQFF.

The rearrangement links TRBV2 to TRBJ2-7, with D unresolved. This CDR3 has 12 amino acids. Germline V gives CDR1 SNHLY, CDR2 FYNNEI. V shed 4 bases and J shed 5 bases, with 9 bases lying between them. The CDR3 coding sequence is TGTGCCAGCAGTGTGACTCGCGACGAGCAGTACTTC. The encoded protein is CASSVTRDEQYF.

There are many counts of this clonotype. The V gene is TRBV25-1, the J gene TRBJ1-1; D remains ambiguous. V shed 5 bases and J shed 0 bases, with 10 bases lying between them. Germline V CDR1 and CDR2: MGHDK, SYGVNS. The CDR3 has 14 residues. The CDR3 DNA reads TGTGCCAGCAGTCCGATCGGACTGAACACTGAAGCTTTCTTT. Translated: CASSPIGLNTEAFF.

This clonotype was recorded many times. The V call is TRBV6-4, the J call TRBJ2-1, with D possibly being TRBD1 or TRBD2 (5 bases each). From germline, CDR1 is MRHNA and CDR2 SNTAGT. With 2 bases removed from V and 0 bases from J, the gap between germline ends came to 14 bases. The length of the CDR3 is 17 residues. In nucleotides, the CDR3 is TGTGCCAGCAGTGACGCCCCGGGACCCAGCTCCTACAATGAGCAGTTCTTC. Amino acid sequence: CASSDAPGPSSYNEQFF.

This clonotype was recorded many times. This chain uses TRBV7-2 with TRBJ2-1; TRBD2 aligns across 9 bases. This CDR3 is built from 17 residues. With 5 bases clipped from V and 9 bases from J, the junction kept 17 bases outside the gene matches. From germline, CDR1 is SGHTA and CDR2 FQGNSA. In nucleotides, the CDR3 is TGTGCCAGCAGCGATACCGGGACTAGCTTTCCTACCATTGAGCAGTTCTTC. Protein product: CASSDTGTSFPTIEQFF.

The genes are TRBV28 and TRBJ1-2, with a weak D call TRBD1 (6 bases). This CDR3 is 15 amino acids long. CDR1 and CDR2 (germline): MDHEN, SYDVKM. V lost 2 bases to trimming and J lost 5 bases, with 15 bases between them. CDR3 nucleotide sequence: TGTGCCAGCAGTTTACCCCTAGGGGGGTTATATGGCTACACCTTC. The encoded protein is CASSLPLGGLYGYTF.

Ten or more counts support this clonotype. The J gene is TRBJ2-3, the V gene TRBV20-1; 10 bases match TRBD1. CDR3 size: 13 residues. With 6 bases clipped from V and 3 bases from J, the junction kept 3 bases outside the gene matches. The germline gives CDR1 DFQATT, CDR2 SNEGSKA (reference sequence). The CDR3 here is CSARTGGTDTQYF. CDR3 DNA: TGCAGTGCCAGGACAGGGGGAACAGATACGCAGTATTTT.

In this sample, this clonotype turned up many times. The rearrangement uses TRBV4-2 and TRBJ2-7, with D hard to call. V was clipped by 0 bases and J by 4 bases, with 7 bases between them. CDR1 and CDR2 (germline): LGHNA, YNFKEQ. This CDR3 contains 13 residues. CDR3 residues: CASSQDRGYEQYF. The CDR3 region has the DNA TGTGCCAGCAGCCAAGATAGAGGTTACGAGCAGTACTTC.

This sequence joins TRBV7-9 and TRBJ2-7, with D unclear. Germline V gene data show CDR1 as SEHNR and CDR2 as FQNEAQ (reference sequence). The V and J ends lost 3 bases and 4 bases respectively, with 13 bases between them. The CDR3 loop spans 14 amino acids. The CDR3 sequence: CASSFGLLEYEQYF. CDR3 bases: TGTGCCAGCAGCTTTGGTTTATTAGAATACGAGCAGTACTTC.

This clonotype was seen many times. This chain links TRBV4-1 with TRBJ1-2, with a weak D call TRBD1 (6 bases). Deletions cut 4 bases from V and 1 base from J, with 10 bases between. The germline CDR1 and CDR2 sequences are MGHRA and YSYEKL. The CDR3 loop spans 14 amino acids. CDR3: CASSPGAVNYGYTF. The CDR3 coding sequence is TGCGCCAGCAGCCCAGGGGCTGTTAACTATGGCTACACCTTC.